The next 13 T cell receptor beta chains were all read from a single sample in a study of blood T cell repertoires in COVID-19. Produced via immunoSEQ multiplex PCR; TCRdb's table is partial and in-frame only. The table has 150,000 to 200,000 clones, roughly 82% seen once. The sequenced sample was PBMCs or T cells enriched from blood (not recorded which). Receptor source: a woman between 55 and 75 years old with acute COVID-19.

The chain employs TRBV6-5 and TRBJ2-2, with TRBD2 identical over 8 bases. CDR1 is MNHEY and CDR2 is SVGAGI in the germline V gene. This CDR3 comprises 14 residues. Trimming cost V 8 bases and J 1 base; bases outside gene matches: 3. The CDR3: CASAGGLNTGELFF. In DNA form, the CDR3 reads TGTGCCAGCGCGGGGGGCCTGAACACCGGGGAGCTGTTTTTT.

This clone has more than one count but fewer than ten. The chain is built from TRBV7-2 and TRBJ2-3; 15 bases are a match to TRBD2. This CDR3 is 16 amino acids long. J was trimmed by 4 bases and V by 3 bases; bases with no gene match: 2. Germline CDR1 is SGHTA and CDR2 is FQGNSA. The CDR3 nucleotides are TGTGCCAGCAGCTTCGGACTAGCGGGGGGGTCAGATACGCAGTATTTT. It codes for CASSFGLAGGSDTQYF.

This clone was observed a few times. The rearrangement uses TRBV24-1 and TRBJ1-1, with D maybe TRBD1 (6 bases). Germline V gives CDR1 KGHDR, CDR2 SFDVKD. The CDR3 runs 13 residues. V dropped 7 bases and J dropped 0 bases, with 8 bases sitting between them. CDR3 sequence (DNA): TGTGCCACCAGGAGGGACATGAACACTGAAGCTTTCTTT. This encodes CATRRDMNTEAFF.

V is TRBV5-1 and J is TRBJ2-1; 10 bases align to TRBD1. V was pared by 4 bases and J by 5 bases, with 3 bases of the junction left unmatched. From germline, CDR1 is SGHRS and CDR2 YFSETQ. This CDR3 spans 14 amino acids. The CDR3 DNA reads TGCGCCAGCAGCCCGACAGGGGGCCACAATGAGCAGTTCTTC. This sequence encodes CASSPTGGHNEQFF.

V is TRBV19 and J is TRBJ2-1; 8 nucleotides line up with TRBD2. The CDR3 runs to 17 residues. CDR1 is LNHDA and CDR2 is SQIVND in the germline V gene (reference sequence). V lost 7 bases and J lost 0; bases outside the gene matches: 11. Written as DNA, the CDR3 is TGTGCCAGTACGAGCGGGAGCCTCTACTACTCCTACAATGAGCAGTTCTTC. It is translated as CASTSGSLYYSYNEQFF.

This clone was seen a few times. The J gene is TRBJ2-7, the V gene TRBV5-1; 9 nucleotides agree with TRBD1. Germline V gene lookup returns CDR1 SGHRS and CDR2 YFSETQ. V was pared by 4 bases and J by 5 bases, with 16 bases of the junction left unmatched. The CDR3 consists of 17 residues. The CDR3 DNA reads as TGCGCCAGCAGCCGTACTCCCCCCGGGACAGGGACACACGAGCAGTACTTC. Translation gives CASSRTPPGTGTHEQYF.

DNA for the CDR3: TGCAGTGCTAGTCCGGGACTAAGTCCCTACAATGAGCAGTTCTTC. As protein: CSASPGLSPYNEQFF. The rearrangement uses TRBV20-1 and TRBJ2-1; TRBD2 matches at 7 bases. Germline CDR1 is DFQATT and CDR2 is SNEGSKA (reference sequence). Unmatched junction bases numbered 7, after V lost 3 bases and J lost 2 bases. The CDR3 contains 15 residues.

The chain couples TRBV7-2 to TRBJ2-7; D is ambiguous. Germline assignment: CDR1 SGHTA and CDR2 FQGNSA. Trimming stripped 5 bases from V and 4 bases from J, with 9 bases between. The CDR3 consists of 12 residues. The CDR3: CASSLQLYEQYF. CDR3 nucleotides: TGTGCCAGCAGCCTACAGCTTTACGAGCAGTACTTC.

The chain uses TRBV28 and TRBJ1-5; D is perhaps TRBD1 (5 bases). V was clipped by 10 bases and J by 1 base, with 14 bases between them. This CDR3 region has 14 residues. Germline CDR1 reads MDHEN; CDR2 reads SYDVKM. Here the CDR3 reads CATIGGSSNQPQHF. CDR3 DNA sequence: TGTGCCACCATCGGGGGTTCAAGCAATCAGCCCCAGCATTTT.

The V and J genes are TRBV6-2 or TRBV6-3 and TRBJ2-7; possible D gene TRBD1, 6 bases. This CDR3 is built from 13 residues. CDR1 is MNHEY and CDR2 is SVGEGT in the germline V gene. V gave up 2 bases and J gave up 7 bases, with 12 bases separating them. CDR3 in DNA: TGTGCCAGCAGTTACGACAGGTGGCGGGAGCAGTACGTC. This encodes CASSYDRWREQYV.

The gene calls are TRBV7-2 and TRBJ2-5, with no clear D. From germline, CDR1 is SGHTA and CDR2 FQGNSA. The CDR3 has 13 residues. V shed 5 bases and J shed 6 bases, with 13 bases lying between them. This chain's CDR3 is CASSRQRHQTQYF. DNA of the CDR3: TGTGCCAGCAGCCGTCAGAGACACCAGACCCAGTACTTC.

This CDR3 reads CASSLTNLRGRSNTGELFF. In nucleotides, the CDR3 is TGTGCCAGCAGCCTCACCAACCTCAGGGGGCGGTCGAACACCGGGGAGCTGTTTTTT. The chain joins TRBV5-4 to TRBJ2-2, with TRBD1 matching 8 bases. With V trimmed by 4 bases and J by 0 bases, 14 bases remained unmatched. Germline V gives CDR1 SGHNT, CDR2 YYREEE (reference sequence). The CDR3 is 19 residues long. Supplemented by reference TRBV5-4 and TRBJ2-2, the full variable domain reads ETGVTQSPTHLIKTRGQQVTLRCSSQSGHNTVSWYQQALGQGPQFIFQYYREEENGRGNFPPRFSGLQFPNYSSELNVNALELDDSALYLCASSLTNLRGRSNTGELFFGEGSRLTVL.

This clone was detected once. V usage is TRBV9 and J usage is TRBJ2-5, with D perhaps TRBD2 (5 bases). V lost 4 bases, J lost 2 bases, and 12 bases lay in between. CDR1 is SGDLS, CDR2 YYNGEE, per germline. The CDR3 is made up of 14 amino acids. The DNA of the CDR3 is TGTGCCAGCAGCCCTCGGGGTACGCAAGAGACCCAGTACTTC. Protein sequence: CASSPRGTQETQYF.